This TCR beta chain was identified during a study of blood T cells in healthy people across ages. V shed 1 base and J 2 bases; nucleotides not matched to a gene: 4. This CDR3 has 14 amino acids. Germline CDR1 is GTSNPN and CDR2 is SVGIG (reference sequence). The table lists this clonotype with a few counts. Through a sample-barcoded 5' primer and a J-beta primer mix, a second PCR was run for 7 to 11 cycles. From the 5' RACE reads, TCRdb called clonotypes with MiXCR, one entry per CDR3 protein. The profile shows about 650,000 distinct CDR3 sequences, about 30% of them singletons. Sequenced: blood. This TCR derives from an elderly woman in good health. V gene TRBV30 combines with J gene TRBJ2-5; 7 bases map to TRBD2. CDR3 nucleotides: TGTGCCTGGAGTGCGGGGGGTTTGCAAGAGACCCAGTACTTC. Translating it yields CAWSAGGLQETQYF.